This T cell receptor beta chain was obtained from a study of molecular identifiers for immune sequencing clone quantification. In regard to this clonotype: One end of the junction varies from germline; a read error may be responsible.

Using its own MiXCR run on the PCR reads, TCRdb lists one record per CDR3 protein. The repertoire holds 460,000 or so distinct CDR3 sequences, with 25% as singletons. The CDR3 is 12 amino acids. Germline CDR1 SEHNR, CDR2 FQNEAQ (reference sequence). Sample: naive CD8+ T cells from blood, with Jurkat cell RNA spiked in. Regarding subset: FACS-sorted CD8+CD4-CCR7+CD45RA+ naive T cells. This receptor was obtained from a human donor in good health. Some libraries in this study had Jurkat cell RNA spiked in. This rearrangement joins TRBV7-9 to TRBJ2-1; D remains ambiguous. The CDR3 loop reads CASGAPYNERFF. The CDR3 DNA reads as TGTGCCAGCGGAGCTCCCTACAATGAGCGGTTCTTC.